The clone carrying this TCR beta chain was seen many times. The antigen is not known. Trimming shortened V by 8 bases and J by 8 bases, and 18 bases separated the two germline ends. Germline CDR1 is SNHLY and CDR2 is FYNNEI. The CDR3 totals 13 residues. The source of the sample is a study of T cells in Graves' hyperthyroidism and ophthalmopathy. Study conclusions and caveats: Within blood appeared most thyroid clonotypes that had expanded above 0.001.

Researchers took RNA transcripts and amplified the TCR beta CDR3 regions from them. TCR CDR3 underwent first-round RT-PCR with the HTBI primer set. TCRdb re-derived calls from the multiplex PCR reads in MiXCR, one entry per CDR3 protein. Here the sample spans roughly 300,000 distinct CDR3 sequences, approximately 18% being singletons. This sequence was found in a woman between 45 and 60 years old with Graves' hyperthyroidism. The chain recombines TRBV2 with TRBJ1-2; D gene unclear. Sequencing was performed on blood. CDR3 protein: CASAPPGSRGYTF. CDR3 DNA: TGTGCCAGCGCTCCCCCGGGGAGTCGGGGCTACACCTTC.